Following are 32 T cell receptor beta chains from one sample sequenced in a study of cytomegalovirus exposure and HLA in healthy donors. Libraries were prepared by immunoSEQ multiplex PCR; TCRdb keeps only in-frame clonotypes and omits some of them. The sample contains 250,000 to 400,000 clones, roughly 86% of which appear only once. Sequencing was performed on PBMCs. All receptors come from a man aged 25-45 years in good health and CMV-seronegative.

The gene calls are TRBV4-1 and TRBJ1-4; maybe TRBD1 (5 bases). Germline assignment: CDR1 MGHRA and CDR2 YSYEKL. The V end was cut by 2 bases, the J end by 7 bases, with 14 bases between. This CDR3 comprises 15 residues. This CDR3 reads CASSQTAGTAEKLFF. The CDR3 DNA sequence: TGCGCCAGCAGCCAAACGGCCGGGACTGCTGAAAAACTGTTTTTT.

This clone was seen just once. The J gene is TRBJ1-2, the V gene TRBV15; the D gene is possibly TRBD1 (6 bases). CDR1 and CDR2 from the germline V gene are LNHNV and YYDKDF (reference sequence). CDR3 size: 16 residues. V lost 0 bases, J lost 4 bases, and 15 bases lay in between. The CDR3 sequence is CATSRDAGAPPYGYTF. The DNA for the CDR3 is TGTGCCACCAGCAGAGATGCAGGGGCTCCCCCCTATGGCTACACCTTC.

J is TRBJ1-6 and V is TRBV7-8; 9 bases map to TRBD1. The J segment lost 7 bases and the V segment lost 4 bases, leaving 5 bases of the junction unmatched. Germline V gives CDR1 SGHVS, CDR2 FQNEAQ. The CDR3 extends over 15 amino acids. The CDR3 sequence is CASSSGQGRNSPLHF. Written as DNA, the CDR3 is TGTGCCAGCAGCTCAGGACAGGGGAGAAATTCACCCCTCCACTTT.

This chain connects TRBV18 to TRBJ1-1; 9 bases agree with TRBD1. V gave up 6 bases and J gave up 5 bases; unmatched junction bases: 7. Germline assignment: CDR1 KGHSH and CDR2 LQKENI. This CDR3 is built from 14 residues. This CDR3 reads CASSSGQGKTEAFF. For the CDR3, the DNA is TGTGCCAGCTCGTCGGGACAGGGAAAGACTGAAGCTTTCTTT.

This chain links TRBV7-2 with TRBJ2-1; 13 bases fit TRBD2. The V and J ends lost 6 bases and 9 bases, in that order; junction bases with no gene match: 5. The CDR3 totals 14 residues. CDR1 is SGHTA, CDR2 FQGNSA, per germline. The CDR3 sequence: CASSPGLAGAEQFF. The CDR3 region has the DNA TGTGCCAGCAGTCCCGGACTAGCGGGGGCTGAGCAGTTCTTC.

In DNA, the CDR3 is TGTGCCAGCAGCCCACTCGTAGGGGGCAAAGGCCTCCCGAACACCGGGGAGCTGTTTTTT. The encoded protein is CASSPLVGGKGLPNTGELFF. The rearrangement joins TRBV7-6 to TRBJ2-2; TRBD1 aligns across 7 bases. The ends lost 5 bases at V and 0 bases at J; junction bases unmatched: 18. Germline V gene data show CDR1 as SGHVS and CDR2 as FNYEAQ. This CDR3 has 20 residues.

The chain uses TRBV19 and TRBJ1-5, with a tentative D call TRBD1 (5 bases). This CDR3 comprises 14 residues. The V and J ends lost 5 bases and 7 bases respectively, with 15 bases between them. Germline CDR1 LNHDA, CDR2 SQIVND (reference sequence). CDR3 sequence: CASSDPPGGQPQHF. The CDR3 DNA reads TGTGCCAGTAGTGATCCTCCCGGGGGACAGCCCCAGCATTTT.

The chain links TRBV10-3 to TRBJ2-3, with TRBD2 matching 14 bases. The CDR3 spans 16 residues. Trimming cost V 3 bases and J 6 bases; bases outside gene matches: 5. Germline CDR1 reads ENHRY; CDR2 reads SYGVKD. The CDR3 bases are TGTGCCATCAGTGATGGACTAGCGGGGGGAGGTGATACGCAGTATTTT. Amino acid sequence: CAISDGLAGGGDTQYF.

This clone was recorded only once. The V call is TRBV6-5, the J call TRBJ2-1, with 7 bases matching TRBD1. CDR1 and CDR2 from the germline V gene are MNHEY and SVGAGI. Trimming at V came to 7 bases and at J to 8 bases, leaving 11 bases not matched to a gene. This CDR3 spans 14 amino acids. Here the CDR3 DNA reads TGTGCCAGCACACCGACAGGGCGTAGGTATGAGCAGTTCTTC. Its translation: CASTPTGRRYEQFF.

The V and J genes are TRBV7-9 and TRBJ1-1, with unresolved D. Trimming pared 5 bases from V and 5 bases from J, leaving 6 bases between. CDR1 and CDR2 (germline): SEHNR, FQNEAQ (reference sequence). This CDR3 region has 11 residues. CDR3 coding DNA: TGTGCCAGCAGCCCGGGTACTGAAGCTTTCTTT. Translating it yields CASSPGTEAFF.

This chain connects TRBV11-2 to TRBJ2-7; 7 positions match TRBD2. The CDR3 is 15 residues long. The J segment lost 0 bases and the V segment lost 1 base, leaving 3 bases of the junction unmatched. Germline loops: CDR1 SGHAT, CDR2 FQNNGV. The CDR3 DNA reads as TGTGCCAGCAGCTTAGCTAGCGGACCCTCCTACGAGCAGTACTTC. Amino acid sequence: CASSLASGPSYEQYF.

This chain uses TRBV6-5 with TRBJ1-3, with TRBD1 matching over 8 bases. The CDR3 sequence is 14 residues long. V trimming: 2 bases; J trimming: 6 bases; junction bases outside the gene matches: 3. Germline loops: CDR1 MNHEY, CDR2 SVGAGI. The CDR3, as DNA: TGTGCCAGCAGTTACGACAGGGGTTTAAACACCATATATTTT. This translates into CASSYDRGLNTIYF.

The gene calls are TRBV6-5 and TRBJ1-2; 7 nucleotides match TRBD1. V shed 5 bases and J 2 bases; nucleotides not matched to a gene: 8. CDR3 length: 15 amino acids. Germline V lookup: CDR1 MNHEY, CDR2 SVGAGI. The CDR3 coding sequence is TGTGCCAGCAGTAAAAGACAGGGTCCCAACTATGGCTACACCTTC. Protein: CASSKRQGPNYGYTF.

The CDR3 DNA follows: TGTGCCAGCAGTCCGGGACAGGAGAGGTATCAGCCCCAGCATTTT. This gives the protein CASSPGQERYQPQHF. The chain is built from TRBV2 and TRBJ1-5; 8 nucleotides match TRBD1. Per the germline V gene, CDR1 is SNHLY and CDR2 is FYNNEI. V shed 5 bases and J 5 bases; nucleotides not matched to a gene: 8. CDR3 length: 15 residues.

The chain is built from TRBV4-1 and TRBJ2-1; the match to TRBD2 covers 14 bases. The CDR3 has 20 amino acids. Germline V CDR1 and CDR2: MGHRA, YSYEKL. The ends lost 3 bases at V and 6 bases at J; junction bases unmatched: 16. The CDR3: CASSQRLAGGMSTGLNEQFF. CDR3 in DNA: TGCGCCAGCAGCCAGCGACTAGCGGGGGGGATGTCTACGGGTCTCAATGAGCAGTTCTTC.

The CDR3 loop is CARSAPGDYGYTF. In DNA, the CDR3 is TGTGCCAGAAGCGCCCCGGGGGACTATGGCTACACCTTC. The rearrangement joins TRBV5-3 to TRBJ1-2; a weak D match, TRBD1 (5 bases). TRBV5-3 carries the ORF label, with uncertain function. The V and J ends lost 4 bases and 3 bases respectively, with 10 bases between them. This CDR3 has 13 amino acids.

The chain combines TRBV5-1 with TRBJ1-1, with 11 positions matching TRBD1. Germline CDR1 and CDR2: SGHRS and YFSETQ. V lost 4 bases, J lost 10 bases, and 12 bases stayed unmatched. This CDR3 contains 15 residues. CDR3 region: CASSPSNGQGAGAFF. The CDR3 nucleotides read TGCGCCAGCAGCCCATCTAATGGACAGGGGGCCGGAGCTTTCTTT.

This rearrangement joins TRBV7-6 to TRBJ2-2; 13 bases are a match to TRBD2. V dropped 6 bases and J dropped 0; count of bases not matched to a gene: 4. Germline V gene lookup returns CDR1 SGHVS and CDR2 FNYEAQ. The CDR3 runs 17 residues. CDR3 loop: CASSRLAGGTNTGELFF. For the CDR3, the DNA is TGTGCCAGCAGTCGACTAGCGGGGGGCACGAACACCGGGGAGCTGTTTTTT.

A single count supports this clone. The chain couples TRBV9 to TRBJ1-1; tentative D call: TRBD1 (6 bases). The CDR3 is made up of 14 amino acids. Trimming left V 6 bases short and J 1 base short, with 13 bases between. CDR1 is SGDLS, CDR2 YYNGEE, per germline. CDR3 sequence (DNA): TGTGCCAGCAACCACAGGGCAGAGAACACTGAAGCTTTCTTT. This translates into CASNHRAENTEAFF.

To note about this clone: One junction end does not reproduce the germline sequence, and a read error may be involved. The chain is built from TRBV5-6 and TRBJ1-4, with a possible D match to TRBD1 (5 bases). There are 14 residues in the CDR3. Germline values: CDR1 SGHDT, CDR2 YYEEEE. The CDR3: CASNLGQFNEKLFF. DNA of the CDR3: TGTGCCAGCAACTTGGGGCAGTTTAATGAAAAACTGTTTTTT.

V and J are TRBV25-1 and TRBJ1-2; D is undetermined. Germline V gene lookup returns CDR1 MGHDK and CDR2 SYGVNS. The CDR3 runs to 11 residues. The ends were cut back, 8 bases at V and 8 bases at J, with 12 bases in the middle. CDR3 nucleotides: TGTGCCAGCTGGGCACTGGAAGGCTACACCTTC. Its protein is CASWALEGYTF.

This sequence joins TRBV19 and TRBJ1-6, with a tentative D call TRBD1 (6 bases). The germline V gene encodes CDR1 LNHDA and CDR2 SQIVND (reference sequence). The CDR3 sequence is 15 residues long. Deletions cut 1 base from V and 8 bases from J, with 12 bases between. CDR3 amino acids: CASSIVYREDSPLHF. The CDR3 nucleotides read TGTGCCAGTAGTATAGTTTACAGGGAAGATTCACCCCTCCACTTT.

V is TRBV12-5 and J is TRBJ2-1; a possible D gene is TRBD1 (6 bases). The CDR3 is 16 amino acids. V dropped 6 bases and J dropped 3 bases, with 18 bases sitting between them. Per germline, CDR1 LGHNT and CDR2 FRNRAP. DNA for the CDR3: TGTGCTAGTGGCCACCCCCCAGGGGCGGTCTACAATGAGCAGTTCTTC. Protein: CASGHPPGAVYNEQFF.

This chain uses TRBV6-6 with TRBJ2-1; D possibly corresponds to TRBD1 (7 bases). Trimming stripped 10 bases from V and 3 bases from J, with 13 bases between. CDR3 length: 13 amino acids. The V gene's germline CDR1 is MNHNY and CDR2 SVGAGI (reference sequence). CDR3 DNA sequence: TGTGCCACAGGGGGGTCTATCTACAATGAGCAGTTCTTC. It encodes CATGGSIYNEQFF.

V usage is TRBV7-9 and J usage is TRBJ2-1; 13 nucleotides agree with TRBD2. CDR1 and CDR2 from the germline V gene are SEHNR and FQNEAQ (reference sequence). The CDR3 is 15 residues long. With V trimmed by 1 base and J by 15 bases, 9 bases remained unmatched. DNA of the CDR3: TGTGCCAGCAGCTTAGACGGACTAGCGGGGGAGCAATGGTTCTTC. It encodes CASSLDGLAGEQWFF.

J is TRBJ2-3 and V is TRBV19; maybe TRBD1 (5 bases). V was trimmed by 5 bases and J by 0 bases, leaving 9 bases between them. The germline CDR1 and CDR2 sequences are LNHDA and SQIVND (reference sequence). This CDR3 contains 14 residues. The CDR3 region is CASSSTASTDTQYF. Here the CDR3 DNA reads TGTGCCAGTAGTTCGACAGCTAGCACAGATACGCAGTATTTT. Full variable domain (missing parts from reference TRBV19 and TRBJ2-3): DGGITQSPKYLFRKEGQNVTLSCEQNLNHDAMYWYRQDPGQGLRLIYYSQIVNDFQKGDIAEGYSVSREKKESFPLTVTSAQKNPTAFYLCASSSTASTDTQYFGPGTRLTVL.

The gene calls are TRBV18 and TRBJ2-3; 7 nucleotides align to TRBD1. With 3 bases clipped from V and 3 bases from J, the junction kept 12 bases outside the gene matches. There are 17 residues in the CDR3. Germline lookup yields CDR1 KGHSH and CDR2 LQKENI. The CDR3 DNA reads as TGTGCCAGCTCACCTCCCAAGGGGGCAGGGGGAACAGATACGCAGTATTTT. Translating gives CASSPPKGAGGTDTQYF.

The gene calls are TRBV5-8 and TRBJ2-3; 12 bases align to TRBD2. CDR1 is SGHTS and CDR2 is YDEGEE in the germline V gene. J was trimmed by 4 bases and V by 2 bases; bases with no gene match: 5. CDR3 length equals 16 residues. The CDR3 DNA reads TGTGCCAGCAGCTTCCCGACTAGCGGGGGAGCAGATACGCAGTATTTT. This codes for CASSFPTSGGADTQYF.

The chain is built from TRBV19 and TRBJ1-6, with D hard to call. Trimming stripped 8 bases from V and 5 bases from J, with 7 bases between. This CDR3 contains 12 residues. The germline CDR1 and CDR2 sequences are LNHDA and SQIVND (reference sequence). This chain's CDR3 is CASSPDNSPLHF. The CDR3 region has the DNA TGTGCCAGTTCCCCAGATAATTCACCCCTCCACTTT.

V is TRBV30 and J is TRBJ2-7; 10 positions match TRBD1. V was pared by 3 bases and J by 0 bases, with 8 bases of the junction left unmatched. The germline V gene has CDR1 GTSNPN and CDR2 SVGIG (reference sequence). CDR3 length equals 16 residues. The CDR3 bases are TGTGCCTGGAGGGCGGACAGGGGGTCGGGCTCCTACGAGCAGTACTTC. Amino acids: CAWRADRGSGSYEQYF.

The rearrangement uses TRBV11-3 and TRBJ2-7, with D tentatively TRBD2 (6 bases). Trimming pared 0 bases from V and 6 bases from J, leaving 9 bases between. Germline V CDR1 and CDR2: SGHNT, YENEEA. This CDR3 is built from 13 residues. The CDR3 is CASSLEVGGEQYF. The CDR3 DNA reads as TGTGCCAGCAGCTTAGAGGTGGGGGGCGAGCAGTACTTC.

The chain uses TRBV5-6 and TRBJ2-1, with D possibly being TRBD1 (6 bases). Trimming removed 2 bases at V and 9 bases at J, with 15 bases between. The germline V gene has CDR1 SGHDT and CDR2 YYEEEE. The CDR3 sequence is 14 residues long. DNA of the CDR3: TGTGCCAGCAGCTTTGTGCGCAGAGGGGGTGAGCAGTTCTTC. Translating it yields CASSFVRRGGEQFF.